The 28 T cell receptor beta chains below all came from one sample that was sequenced in a study of blood T cells in healthy people across ages. The use of a sample-barcoded 5' primer and a J-beta primer mix characterized a second PCR of about 7 to 12 cycles. TCRdb used MiXCR to reprocess the 5' RACE reads, holding one entry per CDR3 protein. This sample yields 1.5 million to 2 million distinct CDR3 sequences, of which about 39% are seen a single time; more than 20% belongs to the top ten. Sequencing was carried out using blood. The receptors were sampled from a human donor in good health.

The CDR3 here is CASSLGGAVSTEAFF. In nucleotides, the CDR3 is TGCGCCAGCAGCTTAGGGGGCGCGGTGTCCACTGAAGCTTTCTTT. This chain links TRBV5-1 with TRBJ1-1, with 7 positions matching TRBD1. Germline CDR1 SGHRS, CDR2 YFSETQ. The CDR3 runs 15 residues. With V trimmed by 2 bases and J by 4 bases, 8 bases remained unmatched.

The gene calls are TRBV5-1 and TRBJ2-6, with TRBD2 as a possible D gene (6 bases). Germline values: CDR1 SGHRS, CDR2 YFSETQ. The V end lost 0 bases, the J end lost 2 bases, and 15 bases lay between the germline ends. The CDR3 length is 18 residues. CDR3 in DNA: TGCGCCAGCAGCTTGGTGGCGGGAAGGAGGACTGGGGCCAACGTCCTGACTTTC. It encodes CASSLVAGRRTGANVLTF.

CDR3 sequence (DNA): TGTGCCAGCAGCTCCACGGGGCCTACGCAGTATTTT. Translation: CASSSTGPTQYF. The chain couples TRBV7-3 to TRBJ2-3; D tentatively reads TRBD1 or TRBD2 (5 bases each). V lost 4 bases to trimming and J lost 8 bases, with 10 bases between them. This CDR3 is 12 amino acids long. Germline loops: CDR1 SGHTA, CDR2 FQGTGA.

The chain combines TRBV4-2 with TRBJ2-4; 10 bases are shared with TRBD1. Germline V gene lookup returns CDR1 LGHNA and CDR2 YNFKEQ. This CDR3 comprises 13 residues. V was clipped by 4 bases and J by 13 bases; unmatched bases: 7. CDR3 protein: CASSLTPGQGQYF. The CDR3 DNA reads as TGTGCCAGCAGCCTTACCCCGGGACAGGGGCAGTACTTC.

V gene TRBV29-1 combines with J gene TRBJ1-1; D perhaps matches TRBD1 (6 bases). The V and J ends lost 2 bases and 0 bases respectively, with 7 bases between them. CDR1 SQVTM and CDR2 ANQGSEA come from the germline V gene. The CDR3 sequence is 13 residues long. CDR3 loop: CSVEYRVNTEAFF. DNA of the CDR3: TGCAGCGTTGAATACAGGGTGAACACTGAAGCTTTCTTT.

There are a few counts of this clonotype. The chain uses TRBV24-1 and TRBJ1-2; possibly TRBD1 for D (6 bases). With 2 bases removed from V and 4 bases from J, the gap between germline ends came to 13 bases. Looked up from germline, CDR1 is KGHDR and CDR2 is SFDVKD. The CDR3 has 15 residues. The CDR3: CATSDSRGSGYGYTF. The CDR3 nucleotides read TGTGCCACCAGTGATTCCAGGGGATCAGGCTATGGCTACACCTTC.

This clonotype was seen a few times. The chain recombines TRBV7-6 with TRBJ1-2; D ambiguous. Trimming stripped 1 base from V and 5 bases from J, with 11 bases between. Per the germline V gene, CDR1 is SGHVS and CDR2 is FNYEAQ. This CDR3 contains 14 residues. The chain's CDR3 is CASSLGPELYGYTF. CDR3 bases: TGTGCCAGCAGCTTAGGGCCGGAACTGTATGGCTACACCTTC.

This clonotype was seen only once. The rearrangement joins TRBV12-3 or TRBV12-4 to TRBJ2-7; weak D call: TRBD1 (6 bases). Trimming removed 8 bases at V and 7 bases at J, with 18 bases between. The CDR3 runs to 13 residues. The chain's CDR3 is CASSEGTFAEQYF. In nucleotides, the CDR3 is TGTGCCAGCTCTGAGGGGACATTTGCAGAGCAGTACTTC.

Comment on this clonotype: Germline and junction disagree at one end, which may indicate a read error. The chain has TRBV7-2 and TRBJ2-1; TRBD2 agrees at 11 bases. Germline values: CDR1 SGHTA, CDR2 FQGNSA. The CDR3 is made up of 16 amino acids. The CDR3 nucleotides read TGTGCCAGCAGCCTAGCGGGGGGACAGATTTACAATGAGCAGTTCTTC. Protein sequence: CASSLAGGQIYNEQFF.

The chain recombines TRBV4-3 with TRBJ1-1, with a tentative D call TRBD1 (6 bases). Per the germline V gene, CDR1 is LGHNA and CDR2 is YSLEER. This CDR3 has 16 amino acids. Trimming left V 0 bases short and J 0 bases short, with 11 bases between. CDR3 DNA sequence: TGCGCCAGCAGCCAAGATACGGGACAAATGAACACTGAAGCTTTCTTT. The encoded protein is CASSQDTGQMNTEAFF.

Points on this clonotype: The junction departs from the called germline gene at one end, perhaps through a read error. The chain links TRBV7-8 to TRBJ1-1, with D unresolved. Germline V gives CDR1 SGHVS, CDR2 FQNEAQ. This CDR3 contains 16 residues. DNA for the CDR3: TGTGCCGGCAGCTTAATTGGCCGGACGGAGAACACTGAAGCTTTCTTT. Residues: CAGSLIGRTENTEAFF.

The gene calls are TRBV7-8 and TRBJ2-1; TRBD2 agrees at 9 bases. TRBJ2-7 explains the end of the DNA better; the J call may be wrong. The germline V gene encodes CDR1 SGHVS and CDR2 FQNEAQ. The CDR3 is 15 residues long. This CDR3 reads CASSLFAGGRNEQYF. The DNA of the CDR3 is TGTGCCAGCAGCTTATTTGCGGGGGGGCGCAATGAGCAGTACTTC.

This clonotype came up a few times. The J gene is TRBJ2-6, the V gene TRBV20-1; 7 bases are a match to TRBD2. The length of the CDR3 is 16 residues. V lost 3 bases to trimming and J lost 1 base; unmatched junction nucleotides: 6. Per germline, CDR1 DFQATT and CDR2 SNEGSKA (reference sequence). CDR3 in DNA: TGCAGTGCTAGGGGGAGGGAGGAGTCTGGGGCCAACGTCCTGACTTTC. Translated: CSARGREESGANVLTF.

The rearrangement uses TRBV20-1 and TRBJ1-2; the match to TRBD1 covers 9 bases. The germline CDR1 and CDR2 sequences are DFQATT and SNEGSKA (reference sequence). Trimming removed 1 base from V and 7 bases from J; junction bases left unmatched: 4. There are 13 residues in the CDR3. The CDR3 loop is CSARVNRGLGYTF. CDR3 nucleotide sequence: TGCAGTGCTAGAGTTAACAGGGGGCTTGGCTACACCTTC.

The chain combines TRBV2 with TRBJ2-1; 8 bases are shared with TRBD1. V lost 8 bases to trimming and J lost 2 bases; unmatched junction nucleotides: 8. CDR3 length: 15 residues. The germline CDR1 and CDR2 sequences are SNHLY and FYNNEI. The chain's CDR3 is CASQDRGSPYNEQFF. The CDR3 bases are TGTGCCAGCCAAGACAGGGGCTCACCCTACAATGAGCAGTTCTTC.

The chain combines TRBV4-1 with TRBJ2-7, with D tentatively TRBD2 (6 bases). Trimming took 1 base from V and 5 from J, leaving 15 bases between them. This CDR3 has 15 residues. Germline V gene lookup returns CDR1 MGHRA and CDR2 YSYEKL. CDR3 sequence (DNA): TGCGCCAGCAGCCAAGGGTCAGGAGGCGGGAACGAGCAGTACTTC. This sequence encodes CASSQGSGGGNEQYF.

V and J are TRBV4-2 and TRBJ1-2; D is possibly TRBD1 (5 bases). The CDR3 is 16 residues long. V was clipped by 0 bases and J by 4 bases, with 15 bases between them. The V gene's germline CDR1 is LGHNA and CDR2 YNFKEQ. CDR3 bases: TGTGCCAGCAGCCAAGAAGGATTGGGGGACCTCTATGGCTACACCTTC. Translating gives CASSQEGLGDLYGYTF.

V usage is TRBV12-3 or TRBV12-4 and J usage is TRBJ2-1, with D maybe TRBD2 (6 bases). The CDR3 sequence is 13 residues long. V lost 3 bases to trimming and J lost 13 bases, with 16 bases between them. CDR3 bases: TGTGCCAGCAGTTTCTCGGGGGAAGAGACCCAGTTCTTC. This sequence encodes CASSFSGEETQFF.

The chain combines TRBV11-2 with TRBJ1-2; D gene uncertain. This CDR3 has 13 residues. Germline V gene data show CDR1 as SGHAT and CDR2 as FQNNGV. Deletions cut 11 bases from V and 7 bases from J, with 20 bases between. CDR3 sequence reads: CAGPHAGSLGYTF. In nucleotides, the CDR3 is TGTGCCGGTCCTCACGCTGGCTCCCTTGGCTACACCTTC.

This clonotype has more than one count but fewer than ten. The rearrangement uses TRBV12-3 or TRBV12-4 and TRBJ1-1; TRBD1 might be the D (6 bases). This CDR3 contains 13 residues. V was shortened by 7 bases and J by 6 bases, with 15 bases between the two germline ends. As DNA, the CDR3 is TGTGCCAGCACCCTAGCGGGGGCCCCTGAAGCTTTCTTT. This sequence encodes CASTLAGAPEAFF.

CDR3 loop: CASSQDLAGSEDTQYF. In DNA form, the CDR3 reads TGCGCCAGCAGCCAAGATCTCGCAGGAAGTGAAGATACGCAGTATTTT. The chain has TRBV4-3 and TRBJ2-3; D call uncertain. Trimming shortened V by 0 bases and J by 5 bases, and 15 bases separated the two germline ends. The CDR3 length is 16 residues. Germline CDR1 LGHNA, CDR2 YSLEER.

There are many counts of this clonotype. V usage is TRBV20-1 and J usage is TRBJ2-1; D unresolved. Germline assignment: CDR1 DFQATT and CDR2 SNEGSKA (reference sequence). The CDR3 has 13 amino acids. The V end was cut by 6 bases, the J end by 8 bases, with 17 bases between. CDR3 residues: CSAPIGKLDEQFF. The CDR3 DNA sequence: TGCAGTGCCCCCATAGGTAAATTAGATGAGCAGTTCTTC.

V usage is TRBV7-2 and J usage is TRBJ1-6, with 8 bases fitting TRBD1. Looked up from germline, CDR1 is SGHTA and CDR2 is FQGNSA. The CDR3 extends over 16 amino acids. The trim removed 5 bases at V and 2 bases at J, leaving 5 bases unmatched. The CDR3, as DNA: TGTGCCAGCAGCAGGACAGGGAGCACCTATAATTCACCCCTCCACTTT. This sequence encodes CASSRTGSTYNSPLHF.

The CDR3 sequence: CSAPETAMNEKLFF. The CDR3 DNA reads TGCAGTGCCCCAGAGACAGCCATGAATGAAAAACTGTTTTTT. The chain carries TRBV20-1 and TRBJ1-4; a weak D match, TRBD1 (5 bases). The V end was cut by 6 bases, the J end by 5 bases, with 16 bases between. The germline CDR1 and CDR2 sequences are DFQATT and SNEGSKA (reference sequence). This CDR3 region has 14 residues.

CDR3 region: CASRGQGVANYGYTF. DNA for the CDR3: TGCGCCAGCAGGGGACAGGGGGTAGCTAACTATGGCTACACCTTC. The chain joins TRBV10-2 to TRBJ1-2, with 11 positions matching TRBD1. CDR3 length equals 15 residues. CDR1 and CDR2 from the germline V gene are WSHSY and SAAADI. Germline trimming cut 6 bases from V and 0 bases from J; bases unmatched to any gene: 3.

J is TRBJ2-7 and V is TRBV18, with D possibly matching TRBD1 (5 bases). V was cut by 2 bases and J by 5 bases, with 13 bases left in between. The CDR3 spans 14 residues. Germline values: CDR1 KGHSH, CDR2 LQKENI. Written as DNA, the CDR3 is TGTGCCAGCTCACCAAGGCAGGGTATCGACGAGCAGTACTTC. Its translation: CASSPRQGIDEQYF.

This clonotype was seen a few times. The chain is built from TRBV6-2 or TRBV6-3 and TRBJ2-7; D may be TRBD1 (6 bases). The V end was cut by 7 bases, the J end by 3 bases, with 19 bases between. Germline lookup yields CDR1 MNHEY and CDR2 SVGEGT. This CDR3 is 15 amino acids long. The CDR3 nucleotides are TGTGCCAGCAACACAATCCGGGACAACAGCTACGAGCAGTACTTC. This encodes CASNTIRDNSYEQYF.

This clonotype was recorded a few times. The rearrangement joins TRBV20-1 to TRBJ1-6, with D unresolved. Germline values: CDR1 DFQATT, CDR2 SNEGSKA (reference sequence). The CDR3 totals 14 residues. V lost 2 bases and J lost 0, with 5 bases in between. CDR3 sequence reads: CSARRSSYNSPLHF. The CDR3 DNA follows: TGCAGTGCTAGAAGGAGCTCCTATAATTCACCCCTCCACTTT.